This T cell receptor (beta chain) was captured by sequencing in a study of T-cell reconstitution after alpha-beta-depleted transplantation in children. Study results and limitations: Expanded graft clones, several hundred of them, were reportedly the source of alpha-beta T cells about two months after transplant. Newly made T cells mostly supplied T-cell counts and diversity one year after transplant. Day-60 TCRbeta diversity that was high in some patients was derived from surviving recipient T cells and thymic progenitors.

The germline V gene encodes CDR1 DFQATT and CDR2 SNEGSKA (reference sequence). The CDR3 covers 13 residues. Trimming left V 2 bases short and J 5 bases short, with 12 bases between. As concerns this clonotype: The antigen is not known.

Unique molecular identifiers were incorporated when the TCRbeta library was constructed. TCRdb reprocessed the PCR reads via MiXCR and lists one record per CDR3 protein. The table records roughly 500,000 distinct CDR3 sequences, approximately 10% of them present only once. The chain combines TRBV20-1 with TRBJ1-1; the D is unclear. The sample was PBMCs, taken before TCRalphabeta/CD19-depleted stem cell transplant. The TCR originated in a child under 10 years old with inherited bone marrow failure, due to receive a stem cell transplant. CDR3 coding DNA: TGCAGTGCTAGAACGCTGATGGGGACTGAAGCTTTCTTT. It encodes CSARTLMGTEAFF.